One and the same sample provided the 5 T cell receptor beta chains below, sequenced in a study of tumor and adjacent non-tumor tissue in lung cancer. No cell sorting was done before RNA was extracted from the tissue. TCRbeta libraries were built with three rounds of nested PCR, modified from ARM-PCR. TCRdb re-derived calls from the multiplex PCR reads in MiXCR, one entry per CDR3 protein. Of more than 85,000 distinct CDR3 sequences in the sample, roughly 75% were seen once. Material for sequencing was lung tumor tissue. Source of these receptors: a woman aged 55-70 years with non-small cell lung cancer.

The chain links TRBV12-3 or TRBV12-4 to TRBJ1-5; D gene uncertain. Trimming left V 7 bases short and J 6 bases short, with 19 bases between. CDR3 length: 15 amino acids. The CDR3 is CASTPTWKLSQPQHF. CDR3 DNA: TGTGCCAGCACCCCGACATGGAAGTTAAGTCAGCCCCAGCATTTT.

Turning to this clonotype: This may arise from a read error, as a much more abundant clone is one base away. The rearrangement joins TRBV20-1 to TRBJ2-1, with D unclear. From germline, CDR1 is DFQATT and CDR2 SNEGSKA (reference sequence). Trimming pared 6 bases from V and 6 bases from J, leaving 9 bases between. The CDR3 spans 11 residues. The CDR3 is CSALLCNEQFF. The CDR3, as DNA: TGCAGTGCCCTGCTCTGCAATGAGCAGTTCTTC.

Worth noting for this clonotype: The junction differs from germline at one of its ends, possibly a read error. CDR3 protein: CTSSQGGLYDPKSIQYF. DNA for the CDR3: TGCACCAGCAGCCAAGGGGGACTATATGACCCCAAAAGCATTCAGTACTTC. The V and J genes are TRBV4-1 and TRBJ2-4, with D tentatively TRBD2 (7 bases). CDR1 is MGHRA and CDR2 is YSYEKL in the germline V gene. The CDR3 has 17 residues.

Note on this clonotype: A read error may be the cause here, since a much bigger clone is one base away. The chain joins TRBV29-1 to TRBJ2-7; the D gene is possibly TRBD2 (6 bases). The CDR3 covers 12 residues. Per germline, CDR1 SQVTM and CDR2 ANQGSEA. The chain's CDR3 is CSVEGGRNERYF. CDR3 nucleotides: TGCAGCGTTGAAGGGGGGAGGAACGAGCGGTACTTC.

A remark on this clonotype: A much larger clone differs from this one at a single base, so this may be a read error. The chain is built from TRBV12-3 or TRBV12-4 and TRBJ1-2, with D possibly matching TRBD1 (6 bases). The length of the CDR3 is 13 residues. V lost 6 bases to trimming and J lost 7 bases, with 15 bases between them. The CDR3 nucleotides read TGTGCCAGCAGAATCGGGACATACTCTGGCTACACCTTC. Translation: CASRIGTYSGYTF.